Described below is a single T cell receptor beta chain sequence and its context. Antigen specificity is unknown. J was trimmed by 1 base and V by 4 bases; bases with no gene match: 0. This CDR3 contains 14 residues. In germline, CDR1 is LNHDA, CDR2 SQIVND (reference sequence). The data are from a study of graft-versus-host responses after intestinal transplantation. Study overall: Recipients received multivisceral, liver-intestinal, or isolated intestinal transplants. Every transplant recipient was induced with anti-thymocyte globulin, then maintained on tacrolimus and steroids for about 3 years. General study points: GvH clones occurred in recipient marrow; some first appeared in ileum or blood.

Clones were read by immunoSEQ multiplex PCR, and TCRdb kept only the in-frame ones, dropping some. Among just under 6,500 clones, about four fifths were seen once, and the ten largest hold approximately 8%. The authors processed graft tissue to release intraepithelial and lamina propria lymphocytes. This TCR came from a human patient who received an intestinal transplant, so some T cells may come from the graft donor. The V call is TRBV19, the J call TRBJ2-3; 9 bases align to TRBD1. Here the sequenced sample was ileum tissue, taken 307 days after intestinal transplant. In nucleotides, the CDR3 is TGTGCCAGTAGTAGGACAGGGGGCACAGATACGCAGTATTTT. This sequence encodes CASSRTGGTDTQYF.